This T cell receptor beta chain was documented in a study of blood T cell repertoires in COVID-19. The CDR3 is made up of 13 amino acids. Losses at the gene ends were 8 bases for V and 2 bases for J; bases not matched to a gene: 6. In germline, CDR1 is MDHEN, CDR2 SYDVKM. The repertoire was sequenced with immunoSEQ multiplex PCR; TCRdb's copy has only in-frame clones and lacks some. Seen here are 110,000 to 150,000 clones, roughly nine tenths observed once, and the top ten hold roughly 3%. The sample consisted of peripheral blood. The chain joins TRBV28 to TRBJ2-7, with 7 bases lining up with TRBD1. The sequence came from a woman aged 60 to 75 with active COVID-19. CDR3 nucleotide sequence: TGTGCCAGCCGGGACAGTAAACCCTACGAGCAGTACTTC. Its translation: CASRDSKPYEQYF.